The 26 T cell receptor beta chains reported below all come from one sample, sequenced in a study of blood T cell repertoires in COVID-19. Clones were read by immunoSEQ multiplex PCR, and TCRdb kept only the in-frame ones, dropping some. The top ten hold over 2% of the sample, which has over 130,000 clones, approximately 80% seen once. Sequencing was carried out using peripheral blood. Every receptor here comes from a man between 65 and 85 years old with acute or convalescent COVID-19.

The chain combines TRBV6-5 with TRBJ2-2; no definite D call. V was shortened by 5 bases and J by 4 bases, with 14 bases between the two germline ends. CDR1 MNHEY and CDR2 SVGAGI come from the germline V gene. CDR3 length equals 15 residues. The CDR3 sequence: CASSLSPPSTGELFF. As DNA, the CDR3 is TGTGCCAGCAGTCTGAGCCCTCCGTCCACCGGGGAGCTGTTTTTT.

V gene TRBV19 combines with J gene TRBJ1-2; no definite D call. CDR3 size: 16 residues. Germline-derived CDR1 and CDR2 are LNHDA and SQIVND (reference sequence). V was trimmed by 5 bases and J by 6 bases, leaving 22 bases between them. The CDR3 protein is CASSRPNSRFLHGYTF. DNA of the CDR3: TGTGCCAGTAGTCGACCTAATTCTAGGTTTCTCCATGGCTACACCTTC.

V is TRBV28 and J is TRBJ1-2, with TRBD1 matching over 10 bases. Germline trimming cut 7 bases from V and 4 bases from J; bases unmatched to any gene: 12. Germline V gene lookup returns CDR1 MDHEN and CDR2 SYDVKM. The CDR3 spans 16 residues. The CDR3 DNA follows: TGTGCCAGCACCGGGACAGGGGAATTTTTCGCCTATGGCTACACCTTC. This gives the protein CASTGTGEFFAYGYTF.

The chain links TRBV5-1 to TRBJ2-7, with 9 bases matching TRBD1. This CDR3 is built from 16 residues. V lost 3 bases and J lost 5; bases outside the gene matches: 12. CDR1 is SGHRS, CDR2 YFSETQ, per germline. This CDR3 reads CASSYTPGTGRHEQYF. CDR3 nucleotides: TGCGCCAGCAGCTACACTCCCGGGACAGGGCGCCACGAGCAGTACTTC.

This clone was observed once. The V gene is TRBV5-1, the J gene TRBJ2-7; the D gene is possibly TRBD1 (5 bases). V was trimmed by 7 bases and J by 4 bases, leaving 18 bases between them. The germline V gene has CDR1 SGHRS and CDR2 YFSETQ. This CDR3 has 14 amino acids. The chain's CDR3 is CASGTGEPYYEQYF. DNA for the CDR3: TGCGCCAGCGGCACAGGAGAGCCTTATTACGAGCAGTACTTC.

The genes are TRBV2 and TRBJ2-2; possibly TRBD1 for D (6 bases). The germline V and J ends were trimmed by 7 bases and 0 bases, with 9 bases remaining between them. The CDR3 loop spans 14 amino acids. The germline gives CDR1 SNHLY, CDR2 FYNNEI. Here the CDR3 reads CASIWGPNTGELFF. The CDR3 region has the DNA TGTGCCAGCATATGGGGGCCGAACACCGGGGAGCTGTTTTTT.

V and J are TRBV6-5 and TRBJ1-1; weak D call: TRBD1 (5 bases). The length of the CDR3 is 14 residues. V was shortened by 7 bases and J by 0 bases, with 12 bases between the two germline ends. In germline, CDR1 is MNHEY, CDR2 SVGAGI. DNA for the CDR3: TGTGCCAGCACCAAGACAGTCATGAACACTGAAGCTTTCTTT. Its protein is CASTKTVMNTEAFF.

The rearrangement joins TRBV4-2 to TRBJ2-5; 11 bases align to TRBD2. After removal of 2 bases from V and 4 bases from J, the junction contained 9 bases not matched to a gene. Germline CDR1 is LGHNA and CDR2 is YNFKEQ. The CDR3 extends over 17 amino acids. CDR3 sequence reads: CASSQPAGLAGPETQYF. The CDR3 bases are TGTGCCAGCAGCCAACCTGCCGGACTAGCGGGCCCAGAGACCCAGTACTTC.

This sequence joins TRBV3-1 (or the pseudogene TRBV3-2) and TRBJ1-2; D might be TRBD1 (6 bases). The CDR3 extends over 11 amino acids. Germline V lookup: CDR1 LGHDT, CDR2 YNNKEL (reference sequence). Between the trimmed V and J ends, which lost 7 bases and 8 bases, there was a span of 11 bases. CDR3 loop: CASTRGRGYTF. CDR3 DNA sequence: TGTGCCAGCACCAGGGGTCGCGGCTACACCTTC.

The DNA for the CDR3 is TGTGCCACCAGTGATTTTGTGAGGATGAACACTGAAGCTTTCTTT. Translating it yields CATSDFVRMNTEAFF. This chain links TRBV24-1 with TRBJ1-1; no definite D call. V lost 1 base to trimming and J lost 0 bases, with 8 bases between them. This CDR3 spans 15 amino acids. CDR1 is KGHDR, CDR2 SFDVKD, per germline.

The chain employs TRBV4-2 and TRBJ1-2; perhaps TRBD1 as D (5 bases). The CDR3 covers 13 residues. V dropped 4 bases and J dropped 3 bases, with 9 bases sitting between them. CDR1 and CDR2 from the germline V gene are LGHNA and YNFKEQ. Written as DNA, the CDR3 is TGTGCCAGCAGCCTCGGGGGTGACTATGGCTACACCTTC. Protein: CASSLGGDYGYTF.

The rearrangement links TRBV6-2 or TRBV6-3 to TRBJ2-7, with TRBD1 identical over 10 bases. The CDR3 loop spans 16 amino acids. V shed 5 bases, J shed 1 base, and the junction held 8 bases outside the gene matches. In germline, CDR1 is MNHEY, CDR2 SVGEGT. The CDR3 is CASSPPGTGASYEQYF. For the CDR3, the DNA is TGTGCCAGCAGTCCCCCCGGGACAGGGGCTTCCTACGAGCAGTACTTC.

The CDR3 loop reads CASSSQHQETQYF. The CDR3 nucleotides read TGTGCCAGTAGTTCACAACACCAAGAGACCCAGTACTTC. The chain combines TRBV19 with TRBJ2-5; the D is unclear. With 5 bases removed from V and 0 bases from J, the gap between germline ends came to 7 bases. Germline lookup yields CDR1 LNHDA and CDR2 SQIVND (reference sequence). The CDR3 runs 13 residues.

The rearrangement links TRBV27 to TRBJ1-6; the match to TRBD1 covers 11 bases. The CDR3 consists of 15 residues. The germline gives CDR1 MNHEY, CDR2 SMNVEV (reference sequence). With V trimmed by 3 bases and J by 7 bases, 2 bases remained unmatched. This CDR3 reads CASSFRDRGNSPLHF. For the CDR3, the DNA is TGTGCCAGCAGTTTTAGGGACAGGGGGAATTCACCCCTCCACTTT.

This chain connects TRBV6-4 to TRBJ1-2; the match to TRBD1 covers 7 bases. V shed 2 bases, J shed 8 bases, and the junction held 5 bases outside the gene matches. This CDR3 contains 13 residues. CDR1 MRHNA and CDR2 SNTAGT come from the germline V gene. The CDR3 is CASSDDRGRGYTF. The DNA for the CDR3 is TGTGCCAGCAGTGACGATAGGGGGCGCGGCTACACCTTC.

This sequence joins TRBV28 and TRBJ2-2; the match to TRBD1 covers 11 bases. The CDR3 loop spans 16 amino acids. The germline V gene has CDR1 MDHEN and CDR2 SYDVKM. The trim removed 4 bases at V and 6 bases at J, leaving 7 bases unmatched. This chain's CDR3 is CASSSDRDRGAGELFF. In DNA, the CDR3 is TGTGCCAGCAGTTCTGACCGGGACAGGGGGGCCGGGGAGCTGTTTTTT.

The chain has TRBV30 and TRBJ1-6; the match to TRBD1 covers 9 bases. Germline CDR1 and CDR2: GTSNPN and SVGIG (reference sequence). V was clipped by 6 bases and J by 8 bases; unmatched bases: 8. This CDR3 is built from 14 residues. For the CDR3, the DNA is TGTGCCTGTACCCTGGGACAGGGTTATTCACCCCTCCACTTT. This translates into CACTLGQGYSPLHF. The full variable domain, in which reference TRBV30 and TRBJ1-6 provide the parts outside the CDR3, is SQTIHQWPATLVQPVGSPLSLECTVEGTSNPNLYWYRQAAGRGLQLLFYSVGIGQISSEVPQNLSASRPQDRQFILSSKKLLLSDSGFYLCACTLGQGYSPLHFGNGTRLTVT.

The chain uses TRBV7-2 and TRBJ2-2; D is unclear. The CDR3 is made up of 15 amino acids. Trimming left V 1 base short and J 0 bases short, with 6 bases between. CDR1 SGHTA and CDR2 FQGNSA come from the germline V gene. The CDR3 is CASSLVAANTGELFF. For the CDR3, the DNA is TGTGCCAGCAGCTTAGTGGCAGCGAACACCGGGGAGCTGTTTTTT.

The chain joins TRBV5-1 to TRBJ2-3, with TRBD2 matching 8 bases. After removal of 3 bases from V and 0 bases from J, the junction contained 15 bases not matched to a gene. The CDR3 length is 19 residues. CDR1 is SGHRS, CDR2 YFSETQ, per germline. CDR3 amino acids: CASSSPLGWRGASTDTQYF. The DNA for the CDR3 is TGCGCCAGCAGCTCACCGCTTGGGTGGCGGGGGGCTAGCACAGATACGCAGTATTTT.

The CDR3 DNA reads as TGTGCCAGCAGCCCCGGGAACAGGGGTAATACTGAAGCTTTCTTT. This encodes CASSPGNRGNTEAFF. V and J are TRBV3-1 (or the pseudogene TRBV3-2) and TRBJ1-1, with 7 bases matching TRBD1. Germline V lookup: CDR1 LGHDT, CDR2 YNNKEL (reference sequence). With 4 bases clipped from V and 5 bases from J, the junction kept 10 bases outside the gene matches. This CDR3 has 15 amino acids.

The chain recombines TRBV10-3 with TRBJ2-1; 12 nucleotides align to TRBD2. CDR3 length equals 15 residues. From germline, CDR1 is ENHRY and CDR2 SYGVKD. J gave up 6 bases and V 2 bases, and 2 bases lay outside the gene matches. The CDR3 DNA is TGTGCCATCAGTGAGCCGACTAGCGGGAGCAATGAGCAGTTCTTC. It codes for CAISEPTSGSNEQFF.

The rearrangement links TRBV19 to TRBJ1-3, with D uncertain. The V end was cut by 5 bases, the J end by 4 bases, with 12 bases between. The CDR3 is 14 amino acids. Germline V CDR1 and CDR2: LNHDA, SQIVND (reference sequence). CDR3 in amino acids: CASSSQERGNTIYF. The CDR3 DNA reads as TGTGCCAGTAGTTCGCAGGAGCGGGGAAACACCATATATTTT. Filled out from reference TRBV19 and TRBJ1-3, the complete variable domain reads DGGITQSPKYLFRKEGQNVTLSCEQNLNHDAMYWYRQDPGQGLRLIYYSQIVNDFQKGDIAEGYSVSREKKESFPLTVTSAQKNPTAFYLCASSSQERGNTIYFGEGSWLTVV.

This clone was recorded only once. In DNA, the CDR3 is TGTGCCATCAGTGGGACAGGGGACCCCTCTGGAAACACCATATATTTT. This codes for CAISGTGDPSGNTIYF. The chain recombines TRBV10-3 with TRBJ1-3; TRBD1 agrees at 9 bases. Trimming took 4 bases from V and 0 from J; bases not matched to a gene: 4. CDR3 size: 16 residues. Germline assignment: CDR1 ENHRY and CDR2 SYGVKD.

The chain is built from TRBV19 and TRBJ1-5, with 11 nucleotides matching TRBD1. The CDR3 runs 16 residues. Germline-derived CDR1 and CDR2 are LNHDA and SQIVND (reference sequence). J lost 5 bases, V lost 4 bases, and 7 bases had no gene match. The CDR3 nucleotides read TGTGCCAGTAGTACGACCGGGACAGGGGGGGATCAGCCCCAGCATTTT. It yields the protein CASSTTGTGGDQPQHF. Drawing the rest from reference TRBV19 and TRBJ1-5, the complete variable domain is DGGITQSPKYLFRKEGQNVTLSCEQNLNHDAMYWYRQDPGQGLRLIYYSQIVNDFQKGDIAEGYSVSREKKESFPLTVTSAQKNPTAFYLCASSTTGTGGDQPQHFGDGTRLSIL.

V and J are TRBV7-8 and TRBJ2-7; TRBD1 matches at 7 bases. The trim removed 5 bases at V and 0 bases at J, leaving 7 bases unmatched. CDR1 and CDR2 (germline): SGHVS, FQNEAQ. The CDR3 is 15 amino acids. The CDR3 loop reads CASSLWTGGSYEQYF. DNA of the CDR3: TGTGCCAGCAGCCTCTGGACAGGCGGCTCCTACGAGCAGTACTTC.

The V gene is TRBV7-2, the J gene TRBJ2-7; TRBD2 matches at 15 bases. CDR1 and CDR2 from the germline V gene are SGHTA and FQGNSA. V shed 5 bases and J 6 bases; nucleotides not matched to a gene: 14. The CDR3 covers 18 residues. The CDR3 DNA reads TGTGCCAGCAGCCCCGGACTAGCGGGGGGGCCGTGGATTCCCGAGCAGTACTTC. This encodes CASSPGLAGGPWIPEQYF.